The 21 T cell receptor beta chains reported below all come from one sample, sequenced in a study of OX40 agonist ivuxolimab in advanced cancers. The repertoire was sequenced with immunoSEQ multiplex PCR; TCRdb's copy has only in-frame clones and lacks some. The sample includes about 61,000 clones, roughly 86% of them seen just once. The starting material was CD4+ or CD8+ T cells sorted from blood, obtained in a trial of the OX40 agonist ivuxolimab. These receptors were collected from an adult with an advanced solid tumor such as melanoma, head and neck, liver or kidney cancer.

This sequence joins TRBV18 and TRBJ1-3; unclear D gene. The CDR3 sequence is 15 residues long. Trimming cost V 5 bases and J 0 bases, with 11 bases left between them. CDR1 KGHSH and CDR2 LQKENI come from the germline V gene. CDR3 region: CASSAREASGNTIYF. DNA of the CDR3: TGTGCCAGCTCAGCGCGGGAGGCCTCTGGAAACACCATATATTTT.

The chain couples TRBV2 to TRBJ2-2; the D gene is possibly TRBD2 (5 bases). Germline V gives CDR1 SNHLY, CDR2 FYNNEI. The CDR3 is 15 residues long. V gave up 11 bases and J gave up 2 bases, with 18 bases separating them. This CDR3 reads CAGKTTGSNTGELFF. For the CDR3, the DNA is TGTGCCGGCAAGACTACGGGGTCCAACACCGGGGAGCTGTTTTTT.

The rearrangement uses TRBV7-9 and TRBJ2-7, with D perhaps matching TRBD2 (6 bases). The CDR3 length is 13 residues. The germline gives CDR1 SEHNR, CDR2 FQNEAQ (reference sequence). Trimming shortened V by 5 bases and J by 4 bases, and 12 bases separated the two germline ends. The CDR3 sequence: CASSHPGVYEQYF. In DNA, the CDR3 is TGTGCCAGCAGCCACCCGGGGGTATACGAGCAGTACTTC.

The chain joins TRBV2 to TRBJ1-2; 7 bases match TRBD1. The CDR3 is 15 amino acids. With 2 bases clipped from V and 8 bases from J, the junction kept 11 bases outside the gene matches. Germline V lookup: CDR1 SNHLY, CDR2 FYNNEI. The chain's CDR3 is CASSEWDRQGEGYTF. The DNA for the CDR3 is TGTGCCAGCAGTGAATGGGACAGACAGGGAGAAGGCTACACCTTC.

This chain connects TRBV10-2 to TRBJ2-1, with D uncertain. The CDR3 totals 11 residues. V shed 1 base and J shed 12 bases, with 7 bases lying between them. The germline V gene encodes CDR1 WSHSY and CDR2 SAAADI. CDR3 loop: CASSELYGQFF. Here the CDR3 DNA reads TGCGCCAGCAGTGAGTTATATGGGCAGTTCTTC.

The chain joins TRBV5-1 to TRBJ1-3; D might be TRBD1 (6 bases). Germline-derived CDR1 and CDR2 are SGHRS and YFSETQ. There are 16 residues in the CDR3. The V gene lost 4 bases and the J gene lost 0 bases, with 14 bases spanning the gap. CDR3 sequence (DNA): TGCGCCAGCAGCAAGGACAGCCCCGTCTCTGGAAACACCATATATTTT. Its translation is CASSKDSPVSGNTIYF.

CDR3 nucleotides: TGTGCCAGCAGCCCGGGACAGCTAAATGGAAACACCATATATTTT. Protein product: CASSPGQLNGNTIYF. The chain combines TRBV2 with TRBJ1-3, with 7 bases that match TRBD1. Per germline, CDR1 SNHLY and CDR2 FYNNEI. V lost 6 bases and J lost 3; bases outside the gene matches: 8. This CDR3 spans 15 amino acids.

This CDR3 is CASSPSGTGSSLNIQYF. The CDR3 coding sequence is TGCGCCAGCAGCCCCTCCGGGACAGGGTCCTCCTTGAACATTCAGTACTTC. This chain links TRBV4-1 with TRBJ2-4; 9 nucleotides line up with TRBD1. V was pared by 4 bases and J by 7 bases, with 14 bases of the junction left unmatched. Germline CDR1 MGHRA, CDR2 YSYEKL. This CDR3 is built from 17 residues.

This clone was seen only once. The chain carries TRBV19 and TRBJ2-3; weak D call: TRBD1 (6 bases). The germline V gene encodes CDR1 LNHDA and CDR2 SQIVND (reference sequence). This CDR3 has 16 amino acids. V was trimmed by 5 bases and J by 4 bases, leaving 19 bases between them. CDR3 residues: CASSRQGFPRADTQYF. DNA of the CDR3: TGTGCCAGTAGTCGGCAGGGGTTCCCTCGGGCAGATACGCAGTATTTT.

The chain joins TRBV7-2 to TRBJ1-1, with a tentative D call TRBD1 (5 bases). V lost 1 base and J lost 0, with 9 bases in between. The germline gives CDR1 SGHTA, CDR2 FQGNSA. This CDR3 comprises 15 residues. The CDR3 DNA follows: TGTGCCAGCAGCTTAGTCGGGGGAATGAACACTGAAGCTTTCTTT. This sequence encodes CASSLVGGMNTEAFF.

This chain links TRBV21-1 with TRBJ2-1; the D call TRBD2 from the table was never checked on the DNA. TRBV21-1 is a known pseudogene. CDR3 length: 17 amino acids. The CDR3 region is CASSKGEGTPSYNEQFF. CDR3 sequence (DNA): TGTGCCAGCAGCAAAGGGGAGGGGACCCCCTCCTACAATGAGCAGTTCTTC.

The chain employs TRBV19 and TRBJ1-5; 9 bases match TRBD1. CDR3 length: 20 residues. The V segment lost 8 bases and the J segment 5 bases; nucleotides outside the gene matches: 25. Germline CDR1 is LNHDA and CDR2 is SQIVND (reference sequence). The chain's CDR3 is CASGWKRPGTGFLRDQPQHF. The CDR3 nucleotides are TGTGCCAGTGGCTGGAAGCGCCCCGGGACAGGGTTCTTGCGCGATCAGCCCCAGCATTTT.

The CDR3 is CASSPAGRNEQFF. DNA of the CDR3: TGTGCCAGCTCACCCGCCGGCAGGAATGAGCAGTTCTTC. The V and J genes are TRBV18 and TRBJ2-1; D unresolved. This CDR3 has 13 amino acids. V dropped 3 bases and J dropped 7 bases, with 10 bases sitting between them. The germline gives CDR1 KGHSH, CDR2 LQKENI.

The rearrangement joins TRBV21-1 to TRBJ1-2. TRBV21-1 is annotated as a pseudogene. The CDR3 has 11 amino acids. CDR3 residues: CASRNNYGYTF. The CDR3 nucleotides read TGTGCCAGCAGAAATAACTATGGCTACACCTTC.

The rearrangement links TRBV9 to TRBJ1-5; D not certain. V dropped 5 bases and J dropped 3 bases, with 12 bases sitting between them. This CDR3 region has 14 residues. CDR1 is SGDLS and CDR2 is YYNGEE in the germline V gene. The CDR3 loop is CASSDNMFNQPQHF. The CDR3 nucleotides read TGTGCCAGCAGTGACAACATGTTCAATCAGCCCCAGCATTTT.

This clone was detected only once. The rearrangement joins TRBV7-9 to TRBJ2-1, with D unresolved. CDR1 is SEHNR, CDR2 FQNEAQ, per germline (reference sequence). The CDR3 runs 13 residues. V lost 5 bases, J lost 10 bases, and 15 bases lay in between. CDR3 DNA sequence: TGTGCCAGCAGCAGTCCGGCGTTTCGCGAGCAGTTCTTC. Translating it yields CASSSPAFREQFF.

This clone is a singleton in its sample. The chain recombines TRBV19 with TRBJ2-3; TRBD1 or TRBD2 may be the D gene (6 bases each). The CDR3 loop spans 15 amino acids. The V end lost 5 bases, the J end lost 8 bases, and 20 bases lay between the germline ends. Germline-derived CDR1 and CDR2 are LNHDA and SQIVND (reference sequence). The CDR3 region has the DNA TGTGCCAGTAGTGAGCGCCAGGGGATCGGGGGTACGCAGTATTTT. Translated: CASSERQGIGGTQYF.

The CDR3 sequence is CASSQPQGPQETQYF. The CDR3 nucleotides are TGCGCCAGCAGCCAGCCCCAGGGGCCGCAAGAGACCCAGTACTTC. The rearrangement joins TRBV4-1 to TRBJ2-5, with D possibly TRBD1 on 6 matching bases. The CDR3 contains 15 residues. The V end was cut by 3 bases, the J end by 2 bases, with 13 bases between. Germline lookup yields CDR1 MGHRA and CDR2 YSYEKL.

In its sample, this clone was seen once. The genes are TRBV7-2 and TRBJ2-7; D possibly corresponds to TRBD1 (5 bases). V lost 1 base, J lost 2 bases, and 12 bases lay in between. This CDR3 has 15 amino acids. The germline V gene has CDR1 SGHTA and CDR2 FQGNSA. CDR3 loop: CASSLGVAGPYEQYF. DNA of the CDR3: TGTGCCAGCAGCTTAGGGGTGGCAGGGCCCTACGAGCAGTACTTC.

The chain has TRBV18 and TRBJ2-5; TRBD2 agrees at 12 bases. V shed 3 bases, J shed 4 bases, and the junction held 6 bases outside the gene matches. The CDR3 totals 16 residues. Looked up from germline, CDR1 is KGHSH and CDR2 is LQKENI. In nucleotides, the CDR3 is TGTGCCAGCTCACCCGAGGGACTAGCGGGTGGAGAGACCCAGTACTTC. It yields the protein CASSPEGLAGGETQYF.

CDR3 loop: CAWDREAYEQYF. The CDR3 DNA reads TGTGCCTGGGACAGGGAGGCCTACGAGCAGTACTTC. This chain joins TRBV30 and TRBJ2-7; a weak D match, TRBD1 (7 bases). Trimming stripped 5 bases from V and 2 bases from J, with 10 bases between. Germline lookup yields CDR1 GTSNPN and CDR2 SVGIG (reference sequence). The CDR3 runs to 12 residues.